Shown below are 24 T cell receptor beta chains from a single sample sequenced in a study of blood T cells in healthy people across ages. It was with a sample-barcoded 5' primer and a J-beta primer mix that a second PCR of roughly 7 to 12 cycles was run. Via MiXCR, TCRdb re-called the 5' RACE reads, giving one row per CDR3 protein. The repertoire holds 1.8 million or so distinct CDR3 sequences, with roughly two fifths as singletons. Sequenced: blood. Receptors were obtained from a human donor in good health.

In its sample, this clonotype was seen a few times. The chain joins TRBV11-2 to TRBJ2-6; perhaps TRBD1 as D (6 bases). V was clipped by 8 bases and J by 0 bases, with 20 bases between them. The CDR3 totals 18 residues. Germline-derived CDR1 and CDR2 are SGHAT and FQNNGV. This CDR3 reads CASHWGLGAHSGANVLTF. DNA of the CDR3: TGTGCCAGCCATTGGGGGCTGGGGGCACACTCTGGGGCCAACGTCCTGACTTTC.

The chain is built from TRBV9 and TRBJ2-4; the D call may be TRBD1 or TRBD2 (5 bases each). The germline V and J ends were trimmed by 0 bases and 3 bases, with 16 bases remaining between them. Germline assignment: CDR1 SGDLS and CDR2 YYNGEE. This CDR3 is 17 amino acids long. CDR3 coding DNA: TGTGCCAGCAGCGTAGCCCCCGGGACCGCGGGCAAAAACATTCAGTACTTC. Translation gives CASSVAPGTAGKNIQYF.

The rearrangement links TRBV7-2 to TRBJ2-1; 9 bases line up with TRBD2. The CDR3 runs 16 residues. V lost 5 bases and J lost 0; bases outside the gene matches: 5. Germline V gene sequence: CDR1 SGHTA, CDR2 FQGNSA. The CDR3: CASSRLAGASYNEQFF. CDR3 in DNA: TGTGCCAGCAGCCGGTTAGCGGGGGCCTCCTACAATGAGCAGTTCTTC.

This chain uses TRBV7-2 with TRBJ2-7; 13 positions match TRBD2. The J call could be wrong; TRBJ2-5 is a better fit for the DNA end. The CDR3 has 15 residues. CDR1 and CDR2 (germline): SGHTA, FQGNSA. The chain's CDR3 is CASSLTSGGAWTQYF. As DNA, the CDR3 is TGTGCCAGCAGCCTAACTAGCGGGGGGGCATGGACCCAGTACTTC.

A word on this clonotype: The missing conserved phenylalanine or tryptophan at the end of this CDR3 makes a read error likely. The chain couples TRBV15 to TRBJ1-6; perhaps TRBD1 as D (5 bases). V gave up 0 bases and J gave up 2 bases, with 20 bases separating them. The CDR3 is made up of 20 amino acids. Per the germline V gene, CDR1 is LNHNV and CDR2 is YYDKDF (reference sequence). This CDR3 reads CATSRDLPTEHHPYNSPLHL. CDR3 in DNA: TGTGCCACCAGCAGAGACCTTCCGACAGAGCACCACCCCTATAATTCACCCCTCCACTTG.

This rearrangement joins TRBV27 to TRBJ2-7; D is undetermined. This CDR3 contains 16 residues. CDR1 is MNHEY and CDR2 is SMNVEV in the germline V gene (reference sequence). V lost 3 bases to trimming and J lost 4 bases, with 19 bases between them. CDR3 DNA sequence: TGTGCCAGCAGTTTTATCGGAAACCGTCCCCTTTACGAGCAGTACTTC. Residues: CASSFIGNRPLYEQYF.

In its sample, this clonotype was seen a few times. This CDR3 reads CASSYTGADTQYF. Written as DNA, the CDR3 is TGTGCCAGCAGCTACACAGGGGCAGATACGCAGTATTTT. This chain connects TRBV5-6 to TRBJ2-3; 7 bases match TRBD1. The CDR3 contains 13 residues. Germline CDR1 and CDR2: SGHDT and YYEEEE. V shed 3 bases, J shed 4 bases, and the junction held 2 bases outside the gene matches.

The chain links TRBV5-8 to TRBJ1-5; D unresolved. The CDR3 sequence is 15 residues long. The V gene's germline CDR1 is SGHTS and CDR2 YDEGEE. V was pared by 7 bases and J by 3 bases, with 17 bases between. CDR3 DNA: TGTGCCAGCGGCTCATTCCGGGCCTACAATCAGCCCCAGCATTTT. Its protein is CASGSFRAYNQPQHF.

CDR3 DNA sequence: TGTGCCAGCAGCTTAACCCAGACTAGCCTTCACACAGATACGCAGTATTTT. Amino acid sequence: CASSLTQTSLHTDTQYF. The chain combines TRBV5-5 with TRBJ2-3; 7 nucleotides match TRBD2. J was trimmed by 2 bases and V by 2 bases; bases with no gene match: 11. CDR1 and CDR2 (germline): SGHKS, YYEKEE (reference sequence). This CDR3 has 17 amino acids.

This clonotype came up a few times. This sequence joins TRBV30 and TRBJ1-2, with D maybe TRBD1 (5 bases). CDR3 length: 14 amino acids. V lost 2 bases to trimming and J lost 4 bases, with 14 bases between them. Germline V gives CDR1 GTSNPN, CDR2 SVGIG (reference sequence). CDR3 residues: CAWSRLRGGYGYTF. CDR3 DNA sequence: TGTGCCTGGAGTCGGCTCCGGGGGGGCTATGGCTACACCTTC.

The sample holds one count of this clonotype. CDR3 region: CASSKVGLRGVLRGNQPQHF. The CDR3 DNA sequence: TGTGCCAGCAGCAAAGTAGGTCTGCGGGGGGTTCTTCGGGGCAATCAGCCCCAGCATTTT. The chain combines TRBV21-1 with TRBJ1-5. TRBV21-1 counts as a pseudogene. The CDR3 covers 20 residues.

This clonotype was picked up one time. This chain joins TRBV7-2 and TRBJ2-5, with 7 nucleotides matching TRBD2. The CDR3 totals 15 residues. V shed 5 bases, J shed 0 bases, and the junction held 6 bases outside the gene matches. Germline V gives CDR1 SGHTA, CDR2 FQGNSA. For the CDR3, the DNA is TGTGCCAGCAGCCGCGGGGGAGGCCACCAAGAGACCCAGTACTTC. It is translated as CASSRGGGHQETQYF.

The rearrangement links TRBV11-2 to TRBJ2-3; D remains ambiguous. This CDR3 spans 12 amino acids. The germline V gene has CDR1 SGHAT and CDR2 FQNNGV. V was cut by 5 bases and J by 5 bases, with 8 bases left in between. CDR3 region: CASSPQKDTQYF. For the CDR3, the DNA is TGTGCCAGCAGCCCACAAAAAGATACGCAGTATTTT.

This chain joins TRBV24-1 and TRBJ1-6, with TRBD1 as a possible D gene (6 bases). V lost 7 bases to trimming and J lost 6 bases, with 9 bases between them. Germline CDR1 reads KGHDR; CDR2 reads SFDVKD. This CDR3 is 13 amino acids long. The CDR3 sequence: CATSEDSNSPLHF. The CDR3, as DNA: TGTGCCACCAGCGAGGACAGTAATTCACCCCTCCACTTT.

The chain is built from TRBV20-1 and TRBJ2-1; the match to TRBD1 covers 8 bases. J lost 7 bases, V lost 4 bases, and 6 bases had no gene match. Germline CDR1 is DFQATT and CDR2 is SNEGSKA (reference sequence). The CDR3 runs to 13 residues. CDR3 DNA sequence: TGCAGTGCTATGACAGGGGTCTTAAATGAGCAGTTCTTC. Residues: CSAMTGVLNEQFF.

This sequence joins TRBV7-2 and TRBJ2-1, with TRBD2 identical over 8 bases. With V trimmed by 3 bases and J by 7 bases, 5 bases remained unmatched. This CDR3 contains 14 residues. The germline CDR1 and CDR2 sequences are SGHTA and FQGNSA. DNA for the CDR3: TGTGCCAGCAGCTTCGGCGGGGGGCAGAATGAGCAGTTCTTC. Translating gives CASSFGGGQNEQFF.

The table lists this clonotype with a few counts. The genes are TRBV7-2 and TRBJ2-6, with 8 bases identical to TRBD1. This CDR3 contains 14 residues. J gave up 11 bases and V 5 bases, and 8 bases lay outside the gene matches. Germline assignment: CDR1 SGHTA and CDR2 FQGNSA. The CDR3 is CASSIGTGFDVLTF. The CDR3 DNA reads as TGTGCCAGCAGCATAGGGACAGGTTTCGACGTCCTGACTTTC. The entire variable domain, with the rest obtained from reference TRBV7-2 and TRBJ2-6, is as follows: GAGVSQSPSNKVTEKGKDVELRCDPISGHTALYWYRQSLGQGLEFLIYFQGNSAPDKSGLPSDRFSAERTGGSVSTLTIQRTQQEDSAVYLCASSIGTGFDVLTFGAGSRLTVL.

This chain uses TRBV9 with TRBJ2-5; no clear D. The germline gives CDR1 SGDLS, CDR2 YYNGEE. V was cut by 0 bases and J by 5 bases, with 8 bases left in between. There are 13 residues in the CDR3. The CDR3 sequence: CASSVVSSETQYF. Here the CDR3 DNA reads TGTGCCAGCAGCGTAGTCTCCTCGGAGACCCAGTACTTC.

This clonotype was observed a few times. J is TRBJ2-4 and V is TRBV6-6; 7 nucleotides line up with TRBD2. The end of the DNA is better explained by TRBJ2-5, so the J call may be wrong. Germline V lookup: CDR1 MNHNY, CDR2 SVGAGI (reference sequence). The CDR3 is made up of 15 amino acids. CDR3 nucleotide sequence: TGTGCCACCGTTCGCGGGGGTTTGACTAGTGAGACCCAGTACTTC. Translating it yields CATVRGGLTSETQYF.

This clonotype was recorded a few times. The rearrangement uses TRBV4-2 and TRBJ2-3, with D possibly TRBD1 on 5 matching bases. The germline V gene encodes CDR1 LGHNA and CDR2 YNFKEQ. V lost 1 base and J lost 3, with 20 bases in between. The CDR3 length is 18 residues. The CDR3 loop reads CASSQGSLDKLSTDTQYF. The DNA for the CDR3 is TGTGCCAGCAGCCAAGGATCCCTGGACAAACTTTCTACAGATACGCAGTATTTT.

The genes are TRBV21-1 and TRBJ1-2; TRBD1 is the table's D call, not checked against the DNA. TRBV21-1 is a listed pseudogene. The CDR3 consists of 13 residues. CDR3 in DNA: TGTGCCAGCAGCGACGGGGACCGGTATGGCTACACCTTC. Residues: CASSDGDRYGYTF.

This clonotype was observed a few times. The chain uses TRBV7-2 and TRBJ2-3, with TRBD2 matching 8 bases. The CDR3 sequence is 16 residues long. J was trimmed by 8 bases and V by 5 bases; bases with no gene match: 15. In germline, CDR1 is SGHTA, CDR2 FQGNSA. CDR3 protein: CASSPFPGLDLGTQYF. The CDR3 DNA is TGTGCCAGCAGCCCCTTTCCGGGACTAGATTTGGGTACGCAGTATTTT.

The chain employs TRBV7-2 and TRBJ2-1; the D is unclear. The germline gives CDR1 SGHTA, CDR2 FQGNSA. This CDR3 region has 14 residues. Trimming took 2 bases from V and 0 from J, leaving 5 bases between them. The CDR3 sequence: CASSLKGSYNEQFF. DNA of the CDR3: TGTGCCAGCAGCTTAAAGGGCTCCTACAATGAGCAGTTCTTC.

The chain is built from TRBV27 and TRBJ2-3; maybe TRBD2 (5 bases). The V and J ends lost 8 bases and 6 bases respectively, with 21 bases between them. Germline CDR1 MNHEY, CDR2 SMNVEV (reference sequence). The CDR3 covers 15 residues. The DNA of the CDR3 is TGTGCCAGCGCAATCCTAGCTACCGAGACGGATACGCAGTATTTT. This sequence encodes CASAILATETDTQYF.